In this sample, the clone carrying this T cell receptor beta chain turned up a few times. No antigen is known for it. Trimming stripped 3 bases from V and 0 bases from J, with 14 bases between. The CDR3 runs to 15 residues. Germline V gives CDR1 DFQATT, CDR2 SNEGSKA (reference sequence). The sample belongs to a study of vaccination and CD4 T cells after COVID-19. Looking at the study overall: A median of approximately 96 days (range 35 to 161) separated diagnosis from post-COVID sampling. Overlapping spike pools from SARS-CoV-2 and HCoV-NL63, HCoV-OC43 and HCoV-229E served as culture stimuli.

The treatment was: approximately nine-day PBMC culture with coronavirus spike peptide pools or control peptides (ViraFEST assay). Medium was half-exchanged with fresh IL-2 medium on days 3 and 7. Cultured CD4+ T-cell DNA underwent Oncomine TCR Beta short-read sequencing. TCRdb passed the PCR reads through MiXCR, listing each CDR3 protein once. In the table there are about 25,000 distinct CDR3 sequences, roughly 71% of which are singletons. The input for sequencing was CD4+ T cells from blood, cultured in vitro, taken after SARS-CoV-2 vaccination. This clonotype was sampled from a human donor who received a COVID-19 vaccine. This sequence joins TRBV20-1 and TRBJ1-1; D ambiguous. CDR3 sequence: CSASRTENMNTEAFF. In DNA, the CDR3 is TGCAGTGCTAGTCGGACGGAAAATATGAACACTGAAGCTTTCTTT.